The text below deals with one TCR beta chain. Its antigen is as yet unknown. The germline gives CDR1 MNHNY, CDR2 SVGAGI (reference sequence). V lost 2 bases to trimming and J lost 8 bases, with 6 bases between them. This CDR3 has 11 residues. Using immunoSEQ multiplex PCR, the repertoire was profiled, and TCRdb retains in-frame clones only, with some absent. This table has 50,000 to 70,000 clones, approximately 72% appearing once. This sample stems from a study of vaccination effects on CD4 cells after COVID-19. Culture proceeded for nine to ten days, and CD4+ T cells were then isolated. Points from the study as a whole: At late timepoints after vaccination, vaccine- and infection-induced clones shrank markedly. Vaccine-induced new clones formed most post-vaccine spike-reactive clones in convalescents.

The receptor was isolated from a human donor who had a prior SARS-CoV-2 infection. Source: CD4+ T cells from PBMCs cultured without peptide, taken before COVID-19 vaccination. This chain links TRBV6-6 with TRBJ1-1; D unresolved. The CDR3 DNA reads TGTGCCAGCAGTTACGTGCAGGAAGCTTTCTTT. Protein product: CASSYVQEAFF.